Each of the 3 T cell receptor beta chains below was sequenced from the same sample in a study of T cells after yellow fever vaccination. Using its own MiXCR run on the 5' RACE reads, TCRdb lists one record per CDR3 protein. The table shows 610,000 or so distinct CDR3 sequences, with roughly 12% occurring only once. This specimen was PBMCs, taken on the day of the yellow fever booster vaccination. Receptor source: a young man who received the YFV17D yellow fever vaccine.

The V and J genes are TRBV3-1 and TRBJ2-7, with 8 nucleotides matching TRBD1. Trimming cost V 5 bases and J 3 bases; bases outside gene matches: 9. The germline V gene encodes CDR1 LGHDT and CDR2 YNNKEL (reference sequence). This CDR3 comprises 15 residues. DNA of the CDR3: TGTGCCAGCAGCGACGCCGGGACAGGAGACTACGAGCAGTACTTC. Protein product: CASSDAGTGDYEQYF.

This rearrangement joins TRBV7-2 to TRBJ2-1; TRBD2 matches at 9 bases. V lost 5 bases and J lost 8; bases outside the gene matches: 10. The CDR3 consists of 15 residues. Germline V gives CDR1 SGHTA, CDR2 FQGNSA. The CDR3 here is CASSLRLAGSYEQFF. The DNA for the CDR3 is TGTGCCAGCAGCCTTCGGCTAGCGGGAAGTTATGAGCAGTTCTTC.

This clonotype was observed a handful of times. The chain uses TRBV6-1 and TRBJ2-1; TRBD1 agrees at 7 bases. This CDR3 is 16 amino acids long. The V and J ends lost 6 bases and 2 bases, in that order; junction bases with no gene match: 10. CDR1 is MNHNS and CDR2 is SASEGT in the germline V gene. The CDR3 reads CASRSQTGRAYNEQFF. The CDR3 bases are TGTGCCAGCAGATCCCAGACAGGGAGAGCCTACAATGAGCAGTTCTTC.